These 4 T cell receptor beta chains were all obtained from the same sample, sequenced in a study of cytomegalovirus exposure and HLA in healthy donors (dated 2017 in TCRdb). Receptor libraries were prepared by the immunoSEQ multiplex PCR assay. A mixture of 60 forward primers for TCR Vbeta segments and 13 reverse primers for TCR Jbeta segments was used in the multiplex PCR. TCRdb provides this immuneACCESS table in a form limited to in-frame rearrangements. Some clones are lacking; in checked studies, under half of them reflect an unresolved V gene, and why the rest are absent is not known. The sample's clone listing holds about 130,000 clones. The ten most abundant clones make up about 1.5% of the sample. The sequenced sample was PBMCs. The receptor set was obtained from a middle-aged woman in good health and CMV-seropositive.

The chain uses TRBV28 and TRBJ2-1; TRBD1 agrees at 9 bases. V lost 5 bases and J lost 6; bases outside the gene matches: 11. Germline V CDR1 and CDR2: MDHEN, SYDVKM. This CDR3 has 16 residues. The CDR3 coding sequence is TGTGCCAGCAGTGGGACAGGGAATGGGAAGGCCAATGAGCAGTTCTTC. This codes for CASSGTGNGKANEQFF.

This rearrangement joins TRBV2 to TRBJ1-5, with 7 positions matching TRBD1. V trimming: 6 bases; J trimming: 0 bases; junction bases outside the gene matches: 5. CDR1 and CDR2 (germline): SNHLY, FYNNEI. The CDR3 length is 15 residues. CDR3 amino acids: CASRPTGNSNQPQHF. The CDR3 bases are TGTGCCAGCAGACCGACAGGGAATAGCAATCAGCCCCAGCATTTT.

The rearrangement uses TRBV5-1 and TRBJ2-1; 7 positions match TRBD2. V shed 1 base, J shed 0 bases, and the junction held 1 base outside the gene matches. The CDR3 is 15 amino acids. Germline V gene data show CDR1 as SGHRS and CDR2 as YFSETQ. The CDR3 reads CASSLIAGSYNEQFF. The CDR3 coding sequence is TGCGCCAGCAGCTTGATAGCGGGCTCCTACAATGAGCAGTTCTTC.

This chain links TRBV6-1 with TRBJ1-5; D not resolved. The CDR3 is made up of 13 amino acids. The V and J ends lost 0 bases and 6 bases respectively, with 6 bases between them. Germline loops: CDR1 MNHNS, CDR2 SASEGT. CDR3 sequence reads: CASSEARGQPQHF. In nucleotides, the CDR3 is TGTGCCAGCAGTGAAGCGCGGGGTCAGCCCCAGCATTTT.